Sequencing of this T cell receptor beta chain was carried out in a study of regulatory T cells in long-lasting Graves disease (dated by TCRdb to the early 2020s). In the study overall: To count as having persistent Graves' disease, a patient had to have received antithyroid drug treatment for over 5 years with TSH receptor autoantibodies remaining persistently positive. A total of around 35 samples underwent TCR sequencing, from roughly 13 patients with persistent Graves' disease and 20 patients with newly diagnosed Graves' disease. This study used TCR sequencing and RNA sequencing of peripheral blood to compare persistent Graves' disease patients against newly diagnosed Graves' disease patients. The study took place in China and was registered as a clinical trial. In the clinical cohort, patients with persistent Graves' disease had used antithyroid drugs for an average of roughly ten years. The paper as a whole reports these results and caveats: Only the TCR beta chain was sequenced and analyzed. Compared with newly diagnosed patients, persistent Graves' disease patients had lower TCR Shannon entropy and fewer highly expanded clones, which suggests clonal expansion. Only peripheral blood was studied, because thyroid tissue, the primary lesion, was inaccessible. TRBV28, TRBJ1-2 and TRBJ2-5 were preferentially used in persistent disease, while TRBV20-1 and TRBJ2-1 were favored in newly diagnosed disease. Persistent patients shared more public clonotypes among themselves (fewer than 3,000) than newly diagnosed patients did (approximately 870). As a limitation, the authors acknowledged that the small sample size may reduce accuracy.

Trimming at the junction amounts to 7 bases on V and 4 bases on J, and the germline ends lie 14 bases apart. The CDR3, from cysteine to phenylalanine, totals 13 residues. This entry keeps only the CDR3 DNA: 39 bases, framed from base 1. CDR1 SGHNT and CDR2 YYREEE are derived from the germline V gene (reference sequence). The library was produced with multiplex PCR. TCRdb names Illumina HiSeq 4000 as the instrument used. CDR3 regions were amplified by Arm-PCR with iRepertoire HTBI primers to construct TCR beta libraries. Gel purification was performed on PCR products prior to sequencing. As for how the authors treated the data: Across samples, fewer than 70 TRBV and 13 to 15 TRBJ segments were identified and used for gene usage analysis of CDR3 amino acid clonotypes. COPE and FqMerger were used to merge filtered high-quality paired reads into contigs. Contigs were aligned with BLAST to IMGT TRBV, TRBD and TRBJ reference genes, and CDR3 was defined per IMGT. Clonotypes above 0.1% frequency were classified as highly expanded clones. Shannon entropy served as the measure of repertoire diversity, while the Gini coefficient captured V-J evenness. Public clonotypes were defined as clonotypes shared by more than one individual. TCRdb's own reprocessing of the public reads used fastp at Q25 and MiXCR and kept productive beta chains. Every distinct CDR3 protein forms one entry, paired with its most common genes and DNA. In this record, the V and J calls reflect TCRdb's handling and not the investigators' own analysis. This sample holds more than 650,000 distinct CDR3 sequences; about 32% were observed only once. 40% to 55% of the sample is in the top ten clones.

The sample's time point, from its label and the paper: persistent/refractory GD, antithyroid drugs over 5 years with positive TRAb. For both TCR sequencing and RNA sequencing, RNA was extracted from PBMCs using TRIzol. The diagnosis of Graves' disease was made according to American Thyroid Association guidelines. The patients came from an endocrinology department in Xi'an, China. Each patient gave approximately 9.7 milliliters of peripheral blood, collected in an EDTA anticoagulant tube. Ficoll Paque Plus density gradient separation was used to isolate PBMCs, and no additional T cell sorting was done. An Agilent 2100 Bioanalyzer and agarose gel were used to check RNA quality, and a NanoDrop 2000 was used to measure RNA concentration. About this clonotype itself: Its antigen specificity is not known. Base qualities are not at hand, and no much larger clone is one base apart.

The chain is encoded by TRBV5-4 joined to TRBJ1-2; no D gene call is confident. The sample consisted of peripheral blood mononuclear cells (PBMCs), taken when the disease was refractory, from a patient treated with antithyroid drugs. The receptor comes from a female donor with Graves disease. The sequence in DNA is TGTGCCAGCGCAACCTCACGGGGCTATGGCTACACCTTC. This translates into CASATSRGYGYTF.